What follows describes a single TCR beta chain. Its antigen remains unidentified. These data belong to a study of long-term antiretroviral therapy in people with HIV. Whole-study findings and limits: Repertoires from HIV showed CDR3 length ranges narrower than those of controls.

This CDR3 spans 13 amino acids. The ends were cut back, 1 base at V and 4 bases at J, with 7 bases in the middle. The germline V gene encodes CDR1 SGHTA and CDR2 FQGNSA. Investigators performed immunoSEQ version v3.0 at survey level. Sequencing aimed at roughly 40,000-50,000 T-cell genomes per sample. TCRdb's table, derived via immunoSEQ multiplex PCR, lists solely in-frame clones and lacks some. The data contain some 29,000 clones, 90% of them seen just once; the ten biggest clones take up 7.5% to 10%. The chain recombines TRBV7-2 with TRBJ1-2; D gene uncertain. The sequences come from unsorted PBMCs, collected 3.2 years before starting antiretroviral therapy. The clonotype was recovered from a man aged 45 to 65 with HIV. The CDR3 region has the DNA TGTGCCAGCAGCTTAGACGTGGTCTATGGCTACACCTTC. It encodes CASSLDVVYGYTF.